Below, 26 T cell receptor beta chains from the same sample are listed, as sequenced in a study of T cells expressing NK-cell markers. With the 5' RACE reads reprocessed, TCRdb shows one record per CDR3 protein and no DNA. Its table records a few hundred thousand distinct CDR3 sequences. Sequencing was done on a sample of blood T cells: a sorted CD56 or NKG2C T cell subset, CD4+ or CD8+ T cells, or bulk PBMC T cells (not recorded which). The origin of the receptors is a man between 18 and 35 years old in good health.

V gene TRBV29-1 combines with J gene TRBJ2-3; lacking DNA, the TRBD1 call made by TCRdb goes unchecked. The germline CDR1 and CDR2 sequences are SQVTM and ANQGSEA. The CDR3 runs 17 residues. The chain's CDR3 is CSVEDPGQQTTTDTQYF.

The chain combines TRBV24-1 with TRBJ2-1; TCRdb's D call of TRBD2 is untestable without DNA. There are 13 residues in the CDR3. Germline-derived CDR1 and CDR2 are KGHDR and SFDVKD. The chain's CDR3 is CATSRGGTNEQFF.

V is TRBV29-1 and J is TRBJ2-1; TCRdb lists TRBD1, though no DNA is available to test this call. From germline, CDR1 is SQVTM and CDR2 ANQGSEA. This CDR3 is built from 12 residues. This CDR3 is CSVEDRGPVAFF.

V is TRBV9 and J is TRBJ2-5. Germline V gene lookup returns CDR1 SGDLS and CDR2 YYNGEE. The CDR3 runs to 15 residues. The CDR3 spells CASSVLGTAQETQYF.

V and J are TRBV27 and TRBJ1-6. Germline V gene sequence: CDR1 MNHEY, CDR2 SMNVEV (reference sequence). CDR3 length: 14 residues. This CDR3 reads CASSLGSENSPLHF.

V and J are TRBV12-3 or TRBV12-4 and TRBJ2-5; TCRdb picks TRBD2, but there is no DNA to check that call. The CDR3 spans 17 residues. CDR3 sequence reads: CASLATLAGGPQETQYF.

The CDR3 is CSAPDRSSGNTIYF. The chain joins TRBV20-1 to TRBJ1-3. Germline CDR1 reads DFQATT; CDR2 reads SNEGSKA (reference sequence). The CDR3 spans 14 residues.

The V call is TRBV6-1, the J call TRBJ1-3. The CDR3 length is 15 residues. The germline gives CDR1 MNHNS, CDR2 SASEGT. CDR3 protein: CASSPFYSLGNTIYF.

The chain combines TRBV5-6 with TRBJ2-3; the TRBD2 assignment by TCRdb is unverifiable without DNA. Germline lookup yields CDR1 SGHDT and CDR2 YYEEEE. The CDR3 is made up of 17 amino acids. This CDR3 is CASSLRLDSLMGDTQYF.

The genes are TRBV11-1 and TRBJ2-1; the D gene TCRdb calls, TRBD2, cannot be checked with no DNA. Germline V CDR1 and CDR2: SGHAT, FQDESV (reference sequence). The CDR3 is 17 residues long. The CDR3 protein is CASSLDAAGGLLNEQLF. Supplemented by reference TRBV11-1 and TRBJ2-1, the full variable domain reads EAEVAQSPRYKITEKSQAVAFWCDPISGHATLYWYRQILGQGPELLVQFQDESVVDDSQLPKDRFSAERLKGVDSTLKIQPAELGDSAMYLCASSLDAAGGLLNEQLFGPGTRLTVL.

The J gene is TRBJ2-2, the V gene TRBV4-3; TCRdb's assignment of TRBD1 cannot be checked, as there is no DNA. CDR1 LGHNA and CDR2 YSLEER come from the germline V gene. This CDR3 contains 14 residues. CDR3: CASSPRGSGGELFF.

CDR3 sequence: CSVDGLGKNTEAFF. The chain is built from TRBV29-1 and TRBJ1-1. From germline, CDR1 is SQVTM and CDR2 ANQGSEA. The CDR3 runs to 14 residues. Drawing the rest from reference TRBV29-1 and TRBJ1-1, the complete variable domain is SAVISQKPSRDICQRGTSLTIQCQVDSQVTMMFWYRQQPGQSLTLIATANQGSEATYESGFVIDKFPISRPNLTFSTLTVSNMSPEDSSIYLCSVDGLGKNTEAFFGQGTRLTVV.

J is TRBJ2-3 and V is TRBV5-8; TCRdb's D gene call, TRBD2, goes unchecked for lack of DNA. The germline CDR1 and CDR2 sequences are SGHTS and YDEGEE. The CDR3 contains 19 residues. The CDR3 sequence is CASSRRGTSGRTSTDTQYF.

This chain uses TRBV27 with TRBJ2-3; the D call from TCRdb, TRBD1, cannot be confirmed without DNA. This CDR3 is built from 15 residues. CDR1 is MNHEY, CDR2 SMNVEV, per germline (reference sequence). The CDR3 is CASSFWTGRTDTQYF.

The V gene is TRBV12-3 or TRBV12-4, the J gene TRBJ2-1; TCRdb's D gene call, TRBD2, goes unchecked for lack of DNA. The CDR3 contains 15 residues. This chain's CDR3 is CASSFSQAGLKEQFF.

The CDR3: CASSLQPTGGAFNNQPQHF. J is TRBJ1-5 and V is TRBV7-2; TCRdb's assignment of TRBD1 cannot be checked, as there is no DNA. The CDR3 has 19 residues. Germline CDR1 and CDR2: SGHTA and FQGNSA.

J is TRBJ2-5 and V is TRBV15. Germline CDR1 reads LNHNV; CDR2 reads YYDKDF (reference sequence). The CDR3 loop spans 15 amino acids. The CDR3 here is CATSSNTTAPGSQYF.

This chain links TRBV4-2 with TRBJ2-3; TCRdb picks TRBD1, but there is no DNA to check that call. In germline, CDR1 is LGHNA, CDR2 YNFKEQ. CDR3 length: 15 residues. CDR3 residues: CASSAEGASTDTQYF.

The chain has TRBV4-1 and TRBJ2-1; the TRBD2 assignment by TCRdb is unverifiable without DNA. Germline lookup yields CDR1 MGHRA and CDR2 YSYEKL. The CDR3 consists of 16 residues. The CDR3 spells CASSQEGSGRANEQFF.

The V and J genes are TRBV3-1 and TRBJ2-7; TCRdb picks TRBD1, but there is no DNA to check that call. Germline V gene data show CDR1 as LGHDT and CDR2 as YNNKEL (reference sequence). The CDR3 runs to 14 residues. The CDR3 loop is CASSQTTGFDEQYF.

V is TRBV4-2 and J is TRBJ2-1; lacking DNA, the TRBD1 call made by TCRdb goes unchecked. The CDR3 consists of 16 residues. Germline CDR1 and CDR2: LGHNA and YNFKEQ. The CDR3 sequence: CASSKLRQGPYNEQFF.

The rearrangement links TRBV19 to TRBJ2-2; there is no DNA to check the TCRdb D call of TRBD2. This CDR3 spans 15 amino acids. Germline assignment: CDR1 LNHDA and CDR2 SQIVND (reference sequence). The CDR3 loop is CASSMTGPSAGELFF.

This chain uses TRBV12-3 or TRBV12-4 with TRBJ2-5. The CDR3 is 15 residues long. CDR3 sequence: CASSLRRTFQETQYF.

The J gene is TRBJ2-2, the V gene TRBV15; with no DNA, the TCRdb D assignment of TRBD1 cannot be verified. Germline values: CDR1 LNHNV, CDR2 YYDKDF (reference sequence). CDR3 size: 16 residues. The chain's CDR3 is CATSRDPGGRTGELFF.

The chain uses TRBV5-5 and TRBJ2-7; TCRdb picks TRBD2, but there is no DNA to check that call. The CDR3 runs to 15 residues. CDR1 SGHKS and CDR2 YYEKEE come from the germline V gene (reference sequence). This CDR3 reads CASSWELGIVYEQYF.

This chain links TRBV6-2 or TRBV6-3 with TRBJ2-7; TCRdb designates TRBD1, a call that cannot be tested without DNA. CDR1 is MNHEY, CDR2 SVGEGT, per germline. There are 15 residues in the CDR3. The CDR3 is CASSRRGGVENEQYF.